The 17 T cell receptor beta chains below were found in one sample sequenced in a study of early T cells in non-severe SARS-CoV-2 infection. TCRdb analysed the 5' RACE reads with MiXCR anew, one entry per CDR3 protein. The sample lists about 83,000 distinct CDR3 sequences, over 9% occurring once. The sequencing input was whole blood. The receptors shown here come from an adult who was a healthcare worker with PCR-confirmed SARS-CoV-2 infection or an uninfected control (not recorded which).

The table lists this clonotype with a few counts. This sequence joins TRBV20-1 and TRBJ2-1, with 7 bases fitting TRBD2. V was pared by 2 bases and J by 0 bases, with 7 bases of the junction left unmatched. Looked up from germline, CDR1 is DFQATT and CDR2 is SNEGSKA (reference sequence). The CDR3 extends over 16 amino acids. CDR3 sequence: CSARSPSGSSYNEQFF. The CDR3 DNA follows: TGCAGTGCTAGATCCCCTAGCGGCAGCTCCTACAATGAGCAGTTCTTC.

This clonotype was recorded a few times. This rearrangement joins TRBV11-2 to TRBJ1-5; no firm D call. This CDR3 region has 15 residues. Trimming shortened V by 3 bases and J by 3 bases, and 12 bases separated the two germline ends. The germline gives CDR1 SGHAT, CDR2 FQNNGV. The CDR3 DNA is TGTGCCAGCAGCTTGGGAGGAGCCTTCAATCAGCCCCAGCATTTT. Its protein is CASSLGGAFNQPQHF.

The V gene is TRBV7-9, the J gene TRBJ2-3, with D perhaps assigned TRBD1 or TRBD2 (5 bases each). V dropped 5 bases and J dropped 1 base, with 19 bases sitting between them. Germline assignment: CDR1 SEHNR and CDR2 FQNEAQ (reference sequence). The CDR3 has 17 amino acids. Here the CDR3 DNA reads TGTGCCAGCAGCCCGGGGAGCCGGGGCTCTCGCACAGATACGCAGTATTTT. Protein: CASSPGSRGSRTDTQYF.

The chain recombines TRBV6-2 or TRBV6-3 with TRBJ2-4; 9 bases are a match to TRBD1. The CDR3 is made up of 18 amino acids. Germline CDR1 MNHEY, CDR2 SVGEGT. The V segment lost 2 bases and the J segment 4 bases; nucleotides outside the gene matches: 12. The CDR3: CASSYAWVRGTGKNIQYF. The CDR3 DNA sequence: TGTGCCAGCAGTTACGCCTGGGTTCGGGGGACAGGGAAAAACATTCAGTACTTC.

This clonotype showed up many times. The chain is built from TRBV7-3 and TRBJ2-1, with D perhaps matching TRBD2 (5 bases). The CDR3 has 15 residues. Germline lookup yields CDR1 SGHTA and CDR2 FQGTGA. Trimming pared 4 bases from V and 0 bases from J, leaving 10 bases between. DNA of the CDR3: TGTGCCAGCAGCTCCGGACTCAGCTCCTACAATGAGCAGTTCTTC. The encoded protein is CASSSGLSSYNEQFF.

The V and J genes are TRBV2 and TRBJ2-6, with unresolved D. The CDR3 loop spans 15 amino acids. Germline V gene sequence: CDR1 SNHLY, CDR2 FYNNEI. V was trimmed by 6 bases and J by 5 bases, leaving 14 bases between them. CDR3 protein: CASSADLDRANVLTF. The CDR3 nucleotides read TGTGCCAGCAGCGCTGACCTGGACCGGGCCAACGTCCTGACTTTC.

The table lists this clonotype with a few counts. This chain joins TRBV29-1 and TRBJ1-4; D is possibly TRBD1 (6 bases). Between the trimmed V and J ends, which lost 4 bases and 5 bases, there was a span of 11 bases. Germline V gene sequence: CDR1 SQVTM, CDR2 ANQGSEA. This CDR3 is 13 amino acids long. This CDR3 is CSVAQGSNEKLFF. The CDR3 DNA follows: TGCAGCGTTGCTCAGGGGTCCAATGAAAAACTGTTTTTT.

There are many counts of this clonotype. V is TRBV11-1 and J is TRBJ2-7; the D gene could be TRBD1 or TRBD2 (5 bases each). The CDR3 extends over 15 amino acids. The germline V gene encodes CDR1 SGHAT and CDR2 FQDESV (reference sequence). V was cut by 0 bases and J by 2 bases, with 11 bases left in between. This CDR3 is CASSLAGVDTYEQYF. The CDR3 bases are TGTGCCAGCAGCTTAGCGGGGGTCGATACCTACGAGCAGTACTTC.

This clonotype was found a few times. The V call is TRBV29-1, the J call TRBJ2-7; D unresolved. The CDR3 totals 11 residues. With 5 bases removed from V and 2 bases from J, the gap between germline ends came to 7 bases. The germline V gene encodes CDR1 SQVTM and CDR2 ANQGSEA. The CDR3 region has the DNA TGCAGCGTTCATGGAGCCTACGAGCAGTACTTC. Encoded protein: CSVHGAYEQYF.

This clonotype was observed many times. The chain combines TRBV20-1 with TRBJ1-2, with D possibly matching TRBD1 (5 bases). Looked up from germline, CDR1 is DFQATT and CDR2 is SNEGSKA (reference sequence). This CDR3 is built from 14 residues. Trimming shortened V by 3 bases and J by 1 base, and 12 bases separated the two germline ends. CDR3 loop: CSASRAGHNYGYTF. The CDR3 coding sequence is TGCAGTGCTAGTCGGGCAGGACATAACTATGGCTACACCTTC.

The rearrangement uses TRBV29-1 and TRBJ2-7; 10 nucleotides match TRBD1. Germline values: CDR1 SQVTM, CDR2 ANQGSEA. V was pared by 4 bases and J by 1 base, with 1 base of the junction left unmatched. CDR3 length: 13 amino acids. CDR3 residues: CSVAGQGSYEQYF. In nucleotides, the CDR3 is TGCAGCGTTGCGGGACAGGGGTCCTACGAGCAGTACTTC.

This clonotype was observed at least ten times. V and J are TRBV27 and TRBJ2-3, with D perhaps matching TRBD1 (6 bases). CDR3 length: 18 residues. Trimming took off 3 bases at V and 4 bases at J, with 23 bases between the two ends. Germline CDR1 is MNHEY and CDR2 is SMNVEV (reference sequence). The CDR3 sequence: CASSLQGSYFLHADTQYF. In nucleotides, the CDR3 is TGTGCCAGCAGTTTGCAGGGGTCCTACTTTTTGCACGCAGATACGCAGTATTTT.

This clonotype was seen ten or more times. DNA for the CDR3: TGTGCCAGCAGCTCGTGGTCCTCTAGCACAGATACGCAGTATTTT. The encoded protein is CASSSWSSSTDTQYF. This chain uses TRBV6-2 or TRBV6-3 with TRBJ2-3; unclear D gene. V was shortened by 6 bases and J by 0 bases, with 13 bases between the two germline ends. The CDR3 runs 15 residues. The V gene's germline CDR1 is MNHEY and CDR2 SVGEGT.

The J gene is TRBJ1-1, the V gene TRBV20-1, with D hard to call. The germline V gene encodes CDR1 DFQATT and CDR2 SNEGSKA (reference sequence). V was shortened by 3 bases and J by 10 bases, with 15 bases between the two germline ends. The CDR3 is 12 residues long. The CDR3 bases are TGCAGTGCTAGTCAGTTTGGGAATTCAGCTTTCTTT. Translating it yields CSASQFGNSAFF.

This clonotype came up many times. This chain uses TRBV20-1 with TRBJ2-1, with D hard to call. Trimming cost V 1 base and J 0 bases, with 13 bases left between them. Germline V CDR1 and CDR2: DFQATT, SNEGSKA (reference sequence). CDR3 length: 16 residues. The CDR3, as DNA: TGCAGTGCTAGAGGTCCCGACGGTAGCTCCTACAATGAGCAGTTCTTC. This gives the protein CSARGPDGSSYNEQFF.

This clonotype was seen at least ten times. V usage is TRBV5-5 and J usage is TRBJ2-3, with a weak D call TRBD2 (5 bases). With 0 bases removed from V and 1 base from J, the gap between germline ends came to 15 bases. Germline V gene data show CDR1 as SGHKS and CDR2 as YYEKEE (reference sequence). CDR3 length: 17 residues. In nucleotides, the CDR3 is TGTGCCAGCAGCTTGGAGTCGGGAAGGTGGGGCACAGATACGCAGTATTTT. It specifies CASSLESGRWGTDTQYF.

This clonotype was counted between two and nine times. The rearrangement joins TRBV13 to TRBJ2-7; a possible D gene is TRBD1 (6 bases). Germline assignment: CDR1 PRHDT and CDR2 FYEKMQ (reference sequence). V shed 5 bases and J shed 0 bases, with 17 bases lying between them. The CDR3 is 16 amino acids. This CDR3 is CASSTSPDRSSYEQYF. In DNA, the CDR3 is TGTGCCAGCAGCACCAGCCCTGACAGGAGCTCCTACGAGCAGTACTTC.